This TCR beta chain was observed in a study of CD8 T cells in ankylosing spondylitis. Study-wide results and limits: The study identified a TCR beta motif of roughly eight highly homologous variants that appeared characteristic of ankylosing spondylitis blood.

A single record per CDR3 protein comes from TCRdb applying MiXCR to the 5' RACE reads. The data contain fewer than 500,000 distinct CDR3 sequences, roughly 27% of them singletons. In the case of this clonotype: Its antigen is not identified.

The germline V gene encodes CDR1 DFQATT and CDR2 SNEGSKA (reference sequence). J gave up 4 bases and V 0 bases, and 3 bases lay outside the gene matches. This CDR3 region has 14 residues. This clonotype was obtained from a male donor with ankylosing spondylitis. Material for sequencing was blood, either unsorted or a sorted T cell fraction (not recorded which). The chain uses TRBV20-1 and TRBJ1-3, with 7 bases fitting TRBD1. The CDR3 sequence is CSAREGDSGNTIYF. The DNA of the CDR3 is TGCAGTGCTAGAGAGGGGGACAGCGGAAACACCATATATTTT.